A single sample gave rise to the 11 T cell receptor beta chains below, sequenced in a study of Ad26.COV2.S vaccination and SARS-CoV-2 variants. TCRdb's copy holds only in-frame clones and misses some; the assay was immunoSEQ multiplex PCR. Seen here are 85,000 to 95,000 clones, approximately 82% observed once, and the top ten hold roughly 15%. This specimen consisted of peripheral blood, obtained after recovery from COVID-19. These receptors came from a human donor who had recovered from COVID-19.

This chain links TRBV27 with TRBJ1-2; D is uncertain. Trimming pared 1 base from V and 4 bases from J, leaving 13 bases between. The CDR3 extends over 15 amino acids. The germline V gene encodes CDR1 MNHEY and CDR2 SMNVEV (reference sequence). The CDR3 is CASSLFAGGFYGYTF. As DNA, the CDR3 is TGTGCCAGCAGTTTATTCGCCGGTGGATTCTATGGCTACACCTTC.

This chain joins TRBV6-2 or TRBV6-3 and TRBJ2-2; 9 positions match TRBD2. The CDR3 loop spans 17 amino acids. V trimming: 6 bases; J trimming: 7 bases; junction bases outside the gene matches: 15. Germline-derived CDR1 and CDR2 are MNHEY and SVGEGT. This CDR3 reads CASSSSWAGGRRGELFF. In DNA form, the CDR3 reads TGTGCCAGCAGCTCCTCCTGGGCGGGAGGGCGCCGCGGGGAGCTGTTTTTT.

The chain joins TRBV20-1 to TRBJ2-2, with D unclear. V was cut by 3 bases and J by 2 bases, with 13 bases left in between. CDR3 length equals 15 residues. The V gene's germline CDR1 is DFQATT and CDR2 SNEGSKA (reference sequence). CDR3 in DNA: TGCAGTGCTAGTTCCTTACAAATTAACACCGGGGAGCTGTTTTTT. It specifies CSASSLQINTGELFF.

The gene calls are TRBV27 and TRBJ2-7; 7 nucleotides align to TRBD2. J was trimmed by 1 base and V by 6 bases; bases with no gene match: 6. The CDR3 spans 14 residues. Germline CDR1 and CDR2: MNHEY and SMNVEV (reference sequence). This chain's CDR3 is CASSSLAESYEQYF. As DNA, the CDR3 is TGTGCCAGCAGCTCTCTAGCGGAGTCCTACGAGCAGTACTTC.

This clone turned up a few times. The rearrangement joins TRBV7-3 to TRBJ2-1; the match to TRBD2 covers 10 bases. The J segment lost 7 bases and the V segment lost 4 bases, leaving 16 bases of the junction unmatched. Germline V lookup: CDR1 SGHTA, CDR2 FQGTGA. The CDR3 extends over 18 amino acids. CDR3 protein: CASSSLASSGRNLNEQFF. CDR3 DNA sequence: TGTGCCAGCAGCTCCCTAGCCTCTAGCGGGAGAAACCTAAATGAGCAGTTCTTC.

This clone has only one observation. CDR3 DNA: TGTGCCAGCAGCGTAGCGGTTAGCGGGACTTACGAGCAGTACTTC. Amino acid sequence: CASSVAVSGTYEQYF. The chain joins TRBV9 to TRBJ2-7, with TRBD2 matching over 8 bases. Germline loops: CDR1 SGDLS, CDR2 YYNGEE. V was clipped by 0 bases and J by 4 bases; unmatched bases: 6. The CDR3 is made up of 15 amino acids.

The chain carries TRBV7-6 and TRBJ1-6, with 7 bases matching TRBD1. There are 15 residues in the CDR3. V lost 1 base to trimming and J lost 7 bases; unmatched junction nucleotides: 4. Germline assignment: CDR1 SGHVS and CDR2 FNYEAQ. Here the CDR3 reads CASSLVAGGNSPLHF. CDR3 coding DNA: TGTGCCAGCAGCTTAGTCGCAGGGGGGAATTCACCCCTCCACTTT. Together with reference TRBV7-6 and TRBJ1-6, the CDR3 gives the full variable domain: GAGVSQSPRYKVTKRGQDVALRCDPISGHVSLYWYRQALGQGPEFLTYFNYEAQQDKSGLPNDRFSAERPEGSISTLTIQRTEQRDSAMYRCASSLVAGGNSPLHFGNGTRLTVT.

The genes are TRBV9 and TRBJ2-2; D gene uncertain. The CDR3 is 14 amino acids. With 2 bases removed from V and 5 bases from J, the gap between germline ends came to 10 bases. Germline CDR1 and CDR2: SGDLS and YYNGEE. The CDR3 DNA reads TGTGCCAGCAGCGTGGGGTTGGGGACCGGGGAGCTGTTTTTT. This translates into CASSVGLGTGELFF.

The rearrangement links TRBV27 to TRBJ2-6; possible D gene TRBD2, 5 bases. Trimming left V 5 bases short and J 0 bases short, with 11 bases between. This CDR3 contains 16 residues. CDR1 is MNHEY, CDR2 SMNVEV, per germline (reference sequence). CDR3 nucleotides: TGTGCCAGCAGTAGAAGCGGCCTCTCTGGGGCCAACGTCCTGACTTTC. It is translated as CASSRSGLSGANVLTF.

The V gene is TRBV18, the J gene TRBJ2-7; D unresolved. CDR3 length: 12 amino acids. Germline CDR1 KGHSH, CDR2 LQKENI. Trimming shortened V by 10 bases and J by 7 bases, and 17 bases separated the two germline ends. Here the CDR3 DNA reads TGTGCCACTTCTCGGTGGTCCGGGGAGCAGTACTTC. It yields the protein CATSRWSGEQYF.

Worth noting for this clone: Distinct nucleotide sequences in the sample also encode this CDR3. The chain links TRBV11-2 to TRBJ2-7; tentatively, D is TRBD2 (7 bases). This CDR3 has 17 amino acids. V was shortened by 3 bases and J by 4 bases, with 22 bases between the two germline ends. Germline CDR1 is SGHAT and CDR2 is FQNNGV. CDR3 in DNA: TGTGCCAGCAGCTTTGGGAGGGGGGGGGCCGTCCTATACGAGCAGTACTTC. Protein product: CASSFGRGGAVLYEQYF.